Below are 32 T cell receptor beta chains sequenced from a single sample in a study of CD8+CD57+ T cells in acquired aplastic anemia (dated by TCRdb to 2016 to 2019). Sequenced on an Illumina HiSeq 2000. Genomic DNA served as template for TCR beta VDJ combination and CDR3 sequence profiling. TCRdb itself trimmed the public reads at Q25 with fastp, ran MiXCR and retained productive beta chains. Entries are consolidated by CDR3 protein sequence, retaining the most common genes and DNA. Present in this sample are some 280,000 distinct CDR3 sequences, 55% to 60% of which were seen just once. The ten largest clones take up less than 9.5% of the sample. Sequenced: sorted CD4+, CD8+, or CD8+CD57+ T cells (not recorded which) from PBMCs. These receptors came from a human donor with severe aplastic anemia or a healthy control (not recorded which).

As DNA, the CDR3 is TGTGCCAGCAGCTTAACCAGCGGGTTCTTATACGAGCAGTACTTC. Amino acid sequence: CASSLTSGFLYEQYF. The chain combines TRBV11-1 with TRBJ2-7, with D perhaps matching TRBD2 (6 bases). Per the germline V gene, CDR1 is SGHAT and CDR2 is FQDESV (reference sequence). This CDR3 has 15 amino acids. V lost 2 bases and J 4 bases, leaving 15 bases between the germline ends. Based on the CDR3 plus reference TRBV11-1 and TRBJ2-7, the full variable domain is EAEVAQSPRYKITEKSQAVAFWCDPISGHATLYWYRQILGQGPELLVQFQDESVVDDSQLPKDRFSAERLKGVDSTLKIQPAELGDSAMYLCASSLTSGFLYEQYFGPGTRLTVT.

This clonotype was detected ten times or more. The chain combines TRBV20-1 with TRBJ1-5; no clear D. Trimming cost V 3 bases and J 0 bases, with 9 bases left between them. Germline V gene lookup returns CDR1 DFQATT and CDR2 SNEGSKA (reference sequence). The CDR3 consists of 14 residues. The CDR3 DNA is TGCAGTGCTAGTGGGCAAGTTAGCAATCAGCCCCAGCATTTT. Its protein product is CSASGQVSNQPQHF.

This clonotype was seen only once. Written as DNA, the CDR3 is TGTGCCAGCAGCTTACTCGCAGTCTACAATGAGCAGTTCTTC. Amino acid sequence: CASSLLAVYNEQFF. The chain uses TRBV7-2 and TRBJ2-1; no definite D call. V lost 2 bases, J lost 3 bases, and 8 bases lay in between. The length of the CDR3 is 14 residues. Germline V gives CDR1 SGHTA, CDR2 FQGNSA.

Worth noting for this clonotype: Because the CDR3's place on the DNA is in doubt, the DNA is left out and the CDR3 is given as listed by TCRdb. This sequence joins TRBV20-1 and TRBJ1-1. Germline V gives CDR1 DFQATT, CDR2 SNEGSKA (reference sequence). The CDR3 spans 17 residues, counting both ends. The CDR3: CSARVAGGSARSTETFF.

This chain connects TRBV29-1 to TRBJ2-5, with 7 bases aligning to TRBD1. With 5 bases clipped from V and 5 bases from J, the junction kept 17 bases outside the gene matches. Per the germline V gene, CDR1 is SQVTM and CDR2 is ANQGSEA. The CDR3 sequence is 16 residues long. This chain's CDR3 is CSVTPWTGFDEETQYF. CDR3 nucleotides: TGCAGCGTTACCCCGTGGACAGGTTTCGATGAGGAGACCCAGTACTTC.

In its sample, this clonotype was seen a few times. The DNA for the CDR3 is TGTGCCAGCAGTGAGAGGACAGGGGTTAATTCACCCCTCCACTTT. It yields the protein CASSERTGVNSPLHF. The chain recombines TRBV2 with TRBJ1-6; 9 bases fit TRBD1. CDR1 and CDR2 from the germline V gene are SNHLY and FYNNEI. The CDR3 is 15 amino acids. The trim removed 3 bases at V and 6 bases at J, leaving 3 bases unmatched.

In this sample, this clonotype turned up many times. The genes are TRBV7-9 and TRBJ1-4; possible D gene TRBD1, 6 bases. Germline V CDR1 and CDR2: SEHNR, FQNEAQ (reference sequence). The CDR3 contains 16 residues. The V gene lost 1 base and the J gene lost 4 bases, with 13 bases spanning the gap. CDR3 loop: CASSLEPGRGNEKLFF. The CDR3 region has the DNA TGTGCCAGCAGCTTAGAGCCGGGCAGGGGTAATGAAAAACTGTTTTTT. Full variable domain (outside the CDR3, taken from reference TRBV7-9 and TRBJ1-4): DTGVSQNPRHKITKRGQNVTFRCDPISEHNRLYWYRQTLGQGPEFLTYFQNEAQLEKSRLLSDRFSAERPKGSFSTLEIQRTEQGDSAMYLCASSLEPGRGNEKLFFGSGTQLSVL.

The chain recombines TRBV27 with TRBJ1-1; a possible D gene is TRBD1 (5 bases). Germline assignment: CDR1 MNHEY and CDR2 SMNVEV (reference sequence). The CDR3 contains 13 residues. Trimming cost V 6 bases and J 6 bases, with 14 bases left between them. CDR3 protein: CASRRNQGSEAFF. CDR3 DNA sequence: TGTGCCAGCAGACGTAATCAGGGTTCTGAAGCTTTCTTT.

This clonotype has a count of ten or more. V and J are TRBV20-1 and TRBJ1-6, with D possibly TRBD1 on 6 matching bases. Trimming pared 1 base from V and 7 bases from J, leaving 14 bases between. The CDR3 contains 15 residues. Per germline, CDR1 DFQATT and CDR2 SNEGSKA (reference sequence). The CDR3 reads CSARVQGSRNSPLHF. CDR3 sequence (DNA): TGCAGTGCTAGAGTTCAGGGGTCCCGGAATTCACCCCTCCACTTT.

The CDR3: CSVEGVPGLYEQYF. DNA of the CDR3: TGCAGCGTTGAAGGTGTGCCGGGGCTCTACGAGCAGTACTTC. The rearrangement joins TRBV29-1 to TRBJ2-7; tentatively, D is TRBD1 or TRBD2 (5 bases each). The CDR3 is made up of 14 amino acids. The germline V gene has CDR1 SQVTM and CDR2 ANQGSEA. V was cut by 1 base and J by 3 bases, with 13 bases left in between.

Many counts were recorded for this clonotype. The chain combines TRBV14 with TRBJ1-6; D remains ambiguous. Trimming took 1 base from V and 5 from J, leaving 6 bases between them. Germline values: CDR1 SGHDN, CDR2 FVKESK. The CDR3 contains 14 residues. The DNA for the CDR3 is TGTGCCAGCAGCCAAGTCCACAATAATTCACCCCTCCACTTT. Residues: CASSQVHNNSPLHF.

This clonotype was seen only a few times. This chain uses TRBV2 with TRBJ2-5, with 16 bases aligning to TRBD2. With V trimmed by 4 bases and J by 5 bases, 7 bases remained unmatched. Germline loops: CDR1 SNHLY, CDR2 FYNNEI. The CDR3 runs to 17 residues. Here the CDR3 reads CASSAGTSGGARETQYF. DNA of the CDR3: TGTGCCAGCAGTGCTGGGACTAGCGGGGGGGCCCGGGAGACCCAGTACTTC.

V gene TRBV7-8 combines with J gene TRBJ2-7; no clear D. Between the trimmed V and J ends, which lost 3 bases and 1 base, there was a span of 10 bases. Germline assignment: CDR1 SGHVS and CDR2 FQNEAQ. This CDR3 has 14 residues. CDR3 nucleotides: TGTGCCAGCAGCTTCGGACGGGTATCCTACGAGCAGTACTTC. Its protein product is CASSFGRVSYEQYF. The full variable domain, completed using reference TRBV7-8 and TRBJ2-7, is GAGVSQSPRYKVAKRGQDVALRCDPISGHVSLFWYQQALGQGPEFLTYFQNEAQLDKSGLPSDRFFAERPEGSVSTLKIQRTQQEDSAVYLCASSFGRVSYEQYFGPGTRLTVT.

Points on this clonotype: This likely comes from a read error, as the CDR3 has no conserved phenylalanine or tryptophan at its end. The V gene is TRBV7-9, the J gene TRBJ1-2; no reliable D call. CDR3 length equals 14 residues. Per the germline V gene, CDR1 is SEHNR and CDR2 is FQNEAQ (reference sequence). The V and J ends lost 7 bases and 6 bases respectively, with 18 bases between them. The CDR3 loop reads CASTKTPADDGYTL. DNA of the CDR3: TGTGCCAGCACCAAGACCCCCGCAGATGATGGCTACACCCTC.

The chain links TRBV2 to TRBJ1-4; D not certain. Per the germline V gene, CDR1 is SNHLY and CDR2 is FYNNEI. The CDR3 covers 14 residues. Deletions cut 9 bases from V and 2 bases from J, with 13 bases between. Here the CDR3 reads CASKSTGTNEKLFF. The CDR3 DNA reads as TGTGCCAGTAAGAGTACTGGTACTAATGAAAAACTGTTTTTT.

The rearrangement uses TRBV7-9 and TRBJ2-7; 8 nucleotides line up with TRBD2. Germline CDR1 is SEHNR and CDR2 is FQNEAQ (reference sequence). J gave up 3 bases and V 5 bases, and 9 bases lay outside the gene matches. CDR3 length: 15 amino acids. The CDR3: CASSPPGGDLYEQYF. The DNA of the CDR3 is TGTGCCAGCAGCCCGCCGGGGGGGGACCTCTACGAGCAGTACTTC.

This clonotype has ten or more counts. The J gene is TRBJ1-5, the V gene TRBV12-3 or TRBV12-4; 10 positions agree with TRBD1. Trimming took 3 bases from V and 6 from J; bases not matched to a gene: 14. The CDR3 is 18 amino acids. The CDR3 sequence is CASSLGTGVIGGSQPQHF. The DNA of the CDR3 is TGTGCCAGCAGTTTGGGGACAGGGGTTATTGGTGGTAGTCAGCCCCAGCATTTT.

This clonotype was observed once. The chain links TRBV6-6 to TRBJ1-3, with a tentative D call TRBD1 (6 bases). The length of the CDR3 is 15 residues. V lost 2 bases to trimming and J lost 4 bases, with 12 bases between them. Germline CDR1 reads MNHNY; CDR2 reads SVGAGI (reference sequence). Written as DNA, the CDR3 is TGTGCCAGCAGTTACATGCCAGGGGTAGGAAACACCATATATTTT. Its protein product is CASSYMPGVGNTIYF.

As regards this clonotype: The conserved phenylalanine or tryptophan normally closing the CDR3 is absent here, so this likely arose from a read error. The chain couples TRBV24-1 to TRBJ2-2; D is undetermined. The V gene lost 9 bases and the J gene lost 1 base, with 8 bases spanning the gap. The germline V gene encodes CDR1 KGHDR and CDR2 SFDVKD. The CDR3 covers 13 residues. The CDR3 is CATGQENTGELFL. The CDR3 coding sequence is TGTGCCACCGGGCAGGAGAACACCGGGGAGCTGTTTCTT.

The J gene is TRBJ2-5, the V gene TRBV27, with D uncertain. V was pared by 0 bases and J by 8 bases, with 10 bases between. Germline V gene sequence: CDR1 MNHEY, CDR2 SMNVEV (reference sequence). The CDR3 sequence is 13 residues long. The CDR3 region has the DNA TGTGCCAGCAGTTTATCGGCCCAGAGAACCCAGTACTTC. Protein sequence: CASSLSAQRTQYF.

This clonotype appeared many times. CDR3 coding DNA: TGTGCCAGCAGTTATCGTTCGTCAGGCCATAATGAAAAACTGTTTTTT. Protein sequence: CASSYRSSGHNEKLFF. The chain carries TRBV6-5 and TRBJ1-4; the D is unclear. CDR1 MNHEY and CDR2 SVGAGI come from the germline V gene. V gave up 3 bases and J gave up 4 bases, with 15 bases separating them. The CDR3 totals 16 residues.

Concerning this clonotype: A much more abundant neighbour one base away suggests this may be a read error. V is TRBV11-2 and J is TRBJ2-4; either TRBD1 or TRBD2 may fit D (6 bases each). The CDR3 is made up of 15 amino acids. Germline lookup yields CDR1 SGHAT and CDR2 FQNNGV. V gave up 5 bases and J gave up 2 bases, with 13 bases separating them. In DNA, the CDR3 is TGTGCCAGCAGCCCCCGGGGGCCAACCAAAAACATTCAGTACTTC. This translates into CASSPRGPTKNIQYF. The full variable domain, its missing parts supplied by reference TRBV11-2 and TRBJ2-4, is EAGVAQSPRYKIIEKRQSVAFWCNPISGHATLYWYQQILGQGPKLLIQFQNNGVVDDSQLPKDRFSAERLKGVDSTLKIQPAKLEDSAVYLCASSPRGPTKNIQYFGAGTRLSVL.

This clonotype was seen only once. This chain connects TRBV5-1 to TRBJ1-1, with TRBD1 identical over 7 bases. The ends lost 3 bases at V and 1 base at J; junction bases unmatched: 6. The CDR3 spans 15 residues. Germline lookup yields CDR1 SGHRS and CDR2 YFSETQ. The CDR3, as DNA: TGCGCCAGCAGCTCTCAGGGGGGACCGAACACTGAAGCTTTCTTT. This gives the protein CASSSQGGPNTEAFF. Looking up the rest from reference TRBV5-1 and TRBJ1-1 gives the full variable domain: KAGVTQTPRYLIKTRGQQVTLSCSPISGHRSVSWYQQTPGQGLQFLFEYFSETQRNKGNFPGRFSGRQFSNSRSEMNVSTLELGDSALYLCASSSQGGPNTEAFFGQGTRLTVV.

There are many counts of this clonotype. CDR3 sequence: CAWTTSGGWGEQYF. The CDR3 nucleotides read TGTGCCTGGACAACTAGCGGGGGGTGGGGCGAGCAGTACTTC. The rearrangement uses TRBV30 and TRBJ2-7; 12 positions agree with TRBD2. Looked up from germline, CDR1 is GTSNPN and CDR2 is SVGIG (reference sequence). V shed 4 bases and J 6 bases; nucleotides not matched to a gene: 7. The CDR3 totals 14 residues.

This sequence joins TRBV20-1 and TRBJ2-3, with 11 bases identical to TRBD2. The CDR3 sequence is 17 residues long. The V gene end was trimmed by 1 base and the J gene end by 1 base; junction bases not matched to a gene: 7. Germline V lookup: CDR1 DFQATT, CDR2 SNEGSKA (reference sequence). CDR3 amino acids: CSARVASGGLGTDTQYF. CDR3 bases: TGCAGTGCTAGAGTGGCTAGCGGGGGGCTGGGCACAGATACGCAGTATTTT.

The gene calls are TRBV7-2 and TRBJ2-7; TRBD1 might be the D (6 bases). V lost 1 base, J lost 2 bases, and 21 bases lay in between. The CDR3 covers 18 residues. The germline V gene has CDR1 SGHTA and CDR2 FQGNSA. As DNA, the CDR3 is TGTGCCAGCAGCTTAGGCCCGAAACGGTCAGGGGACACCTACGAGCAGTACTTC. Encoded protein: CASSLGPKRSGDTYEQYF. The variable domain in full, with the rest retrieved from reference TRBV7-2 and TRBJ2-7, is GAGVSQSPSNKVTEKGKDVELRCDPISGHTALYWYRQSLGQGLEFLIYFQGNSAPDKSGLPSDRFSAERTGGSVSTLTIQRTQQEDSAVYLCASSLGPKRSGDTYEQYFGPGTRLTVT.

The V call is TRBV9, the J call TRBJ1-1; D gene ambiguous. Germline V gene sequence: CDR1 SGDLS, CDR2 YYNGEE. V was shortened by 0 bases and J by 4 bases, with 13 bases between the two germline ends. The CDR3 has 15 amino acids. In DNA, the CDR3 is TGTGCCAGCAGCGTAGTGGGTCCCGGAAGCACTGAAGCTTTCTTT. It specifies CASSVVGPGSTEAFF.

This chain links TRBV7-3 with TRBJ2-1; 11 nucleotides line up with TRBD2. V lost 2 bases to trimming and J lost 8 bases; unmatched junction nucleotides: 5. The germline CDR1 and CDR2 sequences are SGHTA and FQGTGA. The CDR3 consists of 15 residues. CDR3 sequence (DNA): TGTGCCAGCAGCTTAGATAGCGGGGGGGTCTATGAGCAGTTCTTC. Residues: CASSLDSGGVYEQFF.

This clonotype has a handful of counts. The chain joins TRBV5-1 to TRBJ2-2, with TRBD1 matching 7 bases. Germline CDR1 and CDR2: SGHRS and YFSETQ. This CDR3 is built from 15 residues. The J segment lost 1 base and the V segment lost 5 bases, leaving 5 bases of the junction unmatched. CDR3 nucleotides: TGCGCCAGCAGTAAGGGACAGCTGAACACCGGGGAGCTGTTTTTT. This encodes CASSKGQLNTGELFF.

This clonotype was seen repeatedly, ten times or more. The chain has TRBV9 and TRBJ2-7; 7 positions match TRBD1. This CDR3 is built from 15 residues. Germline-derived CDR1 and CDR2 are SGDLS and YYNGEE. The trim removed 0 bases at V and 4 bases at J, leaving 7 bases unmatched. CDR3 protein: CASSVAIGTEYEQYF. The DNA for the CDR3 is TGTGCCAGCAGCGTAGCCATCGGGACAGAGTACGAGCAGTACTTC. Filled out from reference TRBV9 and TRBJ2-7, the complete variable domain reads DSGVTQTPKHLITATGQRVTLRCSPRSGDLSVYWYQQSLDQGLQFLIQYYNGEERAKGNILERFSAQQFPDLHSELNLSSLELGDSALYFCASSVAIGTEYEQYFGPGTRLTVT.

This clonotype was picked up many times. J is TRBJ2-2 and V is TRBV5-1, with D maybe TRBD1 (5 bases). V gave up 10 bases and J gave up 2 bases, with 15 bases separating them. Germline V gives CDR1 SGHRS, CDR2 YFSETQ. The CDR3 totals 14 residues. CDR3: CAGKETANTGELFF. The CDR3 DNA sequence: TGCGCCGGAAAGGAGACAGCCAACACCGGGGAGCTGTTTTTT. Supplemented by reference TRBV5-1 and TRBJ2-2, the full variable domain reads KAGVTQTPRYLIKTRGQQVTLSCSPISGHRSVSWYQQTPGQGLQFLFEYFSETQRNKGNFPGRFSGRQFSNSRSEMNVSTLELGDSALYLCAGKETANTGELFFGEGSRLTVL.

This chain uses TRBV29-1 with TRBJ2-5; 11 bases fit TRBD2. V was clipped by 7 bases and J by 5 bases; unmatched bases: 9. Germline V gene data show CDR1 as SQVTM and CDR2 as ANQGSEA. The CDR3 spans 14 residues. In nucleotides, the CDR3 is TGCAGCGCCAGCATTAGCGGGGGGGCTGAGACCCAGTACTTC. Amino acids: CSASISGGAETQYF.